This TCR beta chain was sequenced for a study of blood T cell repertoires in COVID-19. Study-wide background: The United States, Italy and Spain provided the acute and convalescent COVID-19 samples. T cells, B-cell-depleted T cells, or PBMCs provided the cDNA or gDNA that served as material.

Per the original data handling: The authors estimated nucleated cell counts from reference gene primer amplification. Clones were sequenced by immunoSEQ multiplex PCR, and TCRdb holds only the in-frame ones, with some missing. V and J calls and clone size are as listed in that table; D and trimming were resolved from the DNA. Here the sample spans about 70,000 clones, approximately 83% being singletons. This CDR3 is built from 15 residues. Germline V gives CDR1 LGHNA, CDR2 YSLEER. Trimming stripped 0 bases from V and 3 bases from J, with 11 bases between. The sample comprised peripheral blood. The gene calls are TRBV4-3 and TRBJ1-2, with D possibly TRBD1 on 6 matching bases. This clonotype originated in a human donor in a cohort sampled during active COVID-19. The CDR3: CASSQDQGFHYGYTF. CDR3 coding DNA: TGCGCCAGCAGCCAAGACCAGGGGTTCCACTATGGCTACACCTTC.